This T cell receptor (beta chain) was documented in a study of OX40 agonist ivuxolimab in advanced cancers. Overall study context: Patients were roughly 83% male with ages roughly 20 to 90, mean about 60. There were three patients with partial responses, one having hepatocellular carcinoma and two cutaneous melanoma. Past anti-PD-1, anti-PD-L1 or anti-CTLA-4 therapy was accepted, and 40% to 50% had received some.

This clone has more than one count but fewer than ten. Its specificity is unknown. This CDR3 has 15 amino acids. Per germline, CDR1 MRHNA and CDR2 SNTAGT. Trimming stripped 6 bases from V and 1 base from J, with 10 bases between. Sequencing was performed with immunoSEQ multiplex PCR; in TCRdb, only in-frame clones are kept and a portion is missing. Among 9,500 to 12,000 clones listed, approximately 80% were seen once. Study-wide findings and caveats: At 0.1 to 3.0 mg/kg, CD4+ and CD8+ blood T cells expanded clonally by week 6.

The receptor was derived from an adult with an advanced solid tumor such as melanoma, head and neck, liver or kidney cancer. Sequencing was performed on CD4+ or CD8+ T cells sorted from blood, taken in a trial of the OX40 agonist ivuxolimab. The rearrangement uses TRBV6-4 and TRBJ2-6; D is possibly TRBD1 (5 bases). The CDR3 here is CASSESGSGANVLTF. Here the CDR3 DNA reads TGTGCCAGCAGCGAATCAGGGTCTGGGGCCAACGTCCTGACTTTC.